The following is a TCR beta chain sequence with its context. This table comes from immunoSEQ multiplex PCR, and its TCRdb copy is limited to in-frame clones, with some not included. The table has 190,000 or so clones, approximately 75% seen once. This sample was included in a study of blood T cell repertoires in COVID-19. CDR1 is MNHEY and CDR2 is SVGAGI in the germline V gene. There are 15 residues in the CDR3. V shed 6 bases, J shed 6 bases, and the junction held 7 bases outside the gene matches. The receptor was derived from a man aged 35-49 years who had recovered from COVID-19. This chain uses TRBV6-5 with TRBJ2-7; 14 positions agree with TRBD2. Material for sequencing was PBMCs or T cells enriched from blood (not recorded which). DNA for the CDR3: TGTGCCAGCAGCGTGGGACTAGCGGGAGCAGTCGAGCAGTACTTC. Its protein product is CASSVGLAGAVEQYF.